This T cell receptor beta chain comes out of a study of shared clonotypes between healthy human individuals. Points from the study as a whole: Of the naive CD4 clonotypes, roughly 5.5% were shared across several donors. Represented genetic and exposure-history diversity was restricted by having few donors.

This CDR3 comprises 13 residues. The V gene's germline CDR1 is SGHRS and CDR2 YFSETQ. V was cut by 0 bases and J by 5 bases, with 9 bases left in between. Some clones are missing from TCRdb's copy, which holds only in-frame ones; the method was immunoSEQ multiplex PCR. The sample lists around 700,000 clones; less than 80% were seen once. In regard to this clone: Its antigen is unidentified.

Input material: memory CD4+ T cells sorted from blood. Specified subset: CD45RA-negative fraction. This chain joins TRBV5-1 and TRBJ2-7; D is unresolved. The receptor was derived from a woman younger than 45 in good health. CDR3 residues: CASSLAQANEQYF. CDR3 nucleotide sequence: TGCGCCAGCAGCTTGGCTCAGGCCAACGAGCAGTACTTC.